The entry below gives a single TCR beta chain sequence along with its context. The source of the sample is a study of CD8+CD57+ T cells in acquired aplastic anemia. The study profiled TCR beta VDJ and CDR3 using genomic DNA as template. In TCRdb, the reads were re-called with MiXCR into one record per CDR3 protein. The table lists fewer than 200,000 distinct CDR3 sequences, about 64% of them singletons. Only patients with CD8+CD57+ cell expansion on flow cytometry were chosen for sequencing. The V and J ends lost 4 bases and 3 bases, in that order; junction bases with no gene match: 19. The length of the CDR3 is 20 residues. In germline, CDR1 is MGHDK, CDR2 SYGVNS.

The source of this sequence is a human donor with aplastic anemia. The chain combines TRBV25-1 with TRBJ1-5, with 9 bases aligning to TRBD1. The sequencing input was sorted CD4+, CD8+, or CD8+CD57+ T cells (not recorded which) from PBMCs. This chain's CDR3 is CASSGLRDRETRQSNQPQHF. CDR3 bases: TGTGCCAGCAGTGGACTCCGGGACAGGGAGACGAGACAATCCAATCAGCCCCAGCATTTT.